One sample yielded the 32 T cell receptor beta chains listed below, sequenced in a study of identical twins. One entry per CDR3 protein results from TCRdb running MiXCR on the 5' RACE reads. Among 1.5 million to 2 million distinct CDR3 sequences listed, about 32% were seen once. Material: cord blood. All receptors come from a newborn girl in good health.

The table lists this clonotype with a few counts. The chain links TRBV12-3 or TRBV12-4 to TRBJ2-4; 7 bases are a match to TRBD2. J gave up 7 bases and V 8 bases, and 5 bases lay outside the gene matches. CDR3 length: 12 residues. The CDR3 region is CASGGGGNIQYF. DNA of the CDR3: TGTGCCAGCGGTGGGGGGGGTAACATTCAGTACTTC.

This clonotype was seen a handful of times. J is TRBJ2-4 and V is TRBV5-1; D might be TRBD1 (5 bases). Trimming shortened V by 0 bases and J by 3 bases, and 13 bases separated the two germline ends. CDR1 is SGHRS and CDR2 is YFSETQ in the germline V gene. This CDR3 spans 16 amino acids. CDR3 coding DNA: TGCGCCAGCAGCTTGGCCGTAGTGCAGGGCAAAAACATTCAGTACTTC. Translating it yields CASSLAVVQGKNIQYF.

In this sample, this clonotype turned up a few times. J is TRBJ2-3 and V is TRBV5-1; D is unclear. The CDR3 length is 15 residues. The V and J ends lost 0 bases and 2 bases respectively, with 10 bases between them. CDR1 SGHRS and CDR2 YFSETQ come from the germline V gene. The CDR3 nucleotides read TGCGCCAGCAGCTTGGAAGTACTCCCCACAGATACGCAGTATTTT. Translation: CASSLEVLPTDTQYF.

This clonotype has more than one count but fewer than ten. The chain combines TRBV28 with TRBJ2-1; D unclear. Germline V gene lookup returns CDR1 MDHEN and CDR2 SYDVKM. The CDR3 is 11 amino acids. The CDR3 nucleotides read TGTGCTCATGGGTCCTACAATGAGCAGTTCTTC. Amino acids: CAHGSYNEQFF.

This clonotype showed up just a few times. V usage is TRBV9 and J usage is TRBJ1-1; TRBD1 matches 9 bases. The CDR3 runs to 16 residues. With 4 bases clipped from V and 1 base from J, the junction kept 8 bases outside the gene matches. Germline V gene lookup returns CDR1 SGDLS and CDR2 YYNGEE. Here the CDR3 DNA reads TGTGCCAGCAGCCCACGGGGACAGGGAAAGAACACTGAAGCTTTCTTT. This translates into CASSPRGQGKNTEAFF.

This chain uses TRBV5-1 with TRBJ2-3; 7 bases are shared with TRBD1. Germline V CDR1 and CDR2: SGHRS, YFSETQ. V dropped 0 bases and J dropped 1; count of bases not matched to a gene: 14. The CDR3 runs 19 residues. CDR3 protein: CASSLVSIQGTARTDTQYF. CDR3 nucleotide sequence: TGCGCCAGCAGCTTGGTCTCAATACAGGGGACCGCCCGCACAGATACGCAGTATTTT.

The rearrangement joins TRBV7-2 to TRBJ2-3; TRBD2 aligns across 7 bases. Germline V gene data show CDR1 as SGHTA and CDR2 as FQGNSA. J was trimmed by 6 bases and V by 3 bases; bases with no gene match: 6. The CDR3 spans 14 residues. The CDR3 spells CASSLGRAEDTQYF. In nucleotides, the CDR3 is TGTGCCAGCAGCTTGGGGAGGGCCGAGGATACGCAGTATTTT.

V and J are TRBV20-1 and TRBJ2-3; TRBD2 matches at 8 bases. With V trimmed by 8 bases and J by 2 bases, 9 bases remained unmatched. The CDR3 is 14 amino acids. Looked up from germline, CDR1 is DFQATT and CDR2 is SNEGSKA (reference sequence). The CDR3 bases are TGCAGTCCCCAGTCTAGCGGGTACACAGATACGCAGTATTTT. This gives the protein CSPQSSGYTDTQYF.

This clonotype was detected only a few times. The genes are TRBV12-3 or TRBV12-4 and TRBJ2-5, with TRBD1 identical over 8 bases. The CDR3 is made up of 15 amino acids. V lost 5 bases and J lost 4; bases outside the gene matches: 9. In DNA, the CDR3 is TGTGCCAGCAGTCGCCAGGGGGCTTTCGGAGAGACCCAGTACTTC. It translates to CASSRQGAFGETQYF.

The table lists this clonotype with many counts. This rearrangement joins TRBV4-2 to TRBJ2-5; weak D call: TRBD2 (6 bases). The CDR3 has 14 amino acids. In germline, CDR1 is LGHNA, CDR2 YNFKEQ. Trimming took 1 base from V and 1 from J, leaving 7 bases between them. CDR3: CASSQGLVQETQYF. The CDR3 DNA reads as TGTGCCAGCAGCCAAGGACTAGTCCAAGAGACCCAGTACTTC.

The chain joins TRBV20-1 to TRBJ1-1, with a tentative D call TRBD1 (5 bases). Germline V CDR1 and CDR2: DFQATT, SNEGSKA (reference sequence). The V and J ends lost 6 bases and 10 bases respectively, with 15 bases between them. CDR3 length: 11 amino acids. The CDR3 spells CSAPDISGAFF. The CDR3 region has the DNA TGCAGTGCACCGGACATAAGTGGAGCTTTCTTT.

This rearrangement joins TRBV24-1 to TRBJ2-1; 8 positions agree with TRBD1. The V and J ends lost 3 bases and 4 bases, in that order; junction bases with no gene match: 7. The V gene's germline CDR1 is KGHDR and CDR2 SFDVKD. This CDR3 comprises 16 residues. CDR3 sequence reads: CATSDTTGQVYNEQFF. DNA of the CDR3: TGTGCCACCAGTGATACCACGGGACAGGTATACAATGAGCAGTTCTTC.

About this clonotype itself: Since a much larger clone is just one base distant, this may be a read error. The CDR3 spells CACSVGQRGPFYNEQFF. CDR3 DNA: TGTGCCTGCAGCGTTGGACAGAGAGGGCCCTTCTACAATGAGCAGTTCTTC. The V call is TRBV9, the J call TRBJ2-1; a weak D match, TRBD1 (6 bases). This CDR3 region has 17 residues. CDR1 and CDR2 from the germline V gene are SGDLS and YYNGEE.

This clonotype was counted a few times. V gene TRBV4-1 combines with J gene TRBJ1-1; D is perhaps TRBD1 (5 bases). The CDR3 extends over 14 amino acids. The germline V gene encodes CDR1 MGHRA and CDR2 YSYEKL. Between the trimmed V and J ends, which lost 0 bases and 6 bases, there was a span of 11 bases. The CDR3 spells CASSQESQVSEAFF. CDR3 sequence (DNA): TGCGCCAGCAGCCAAGAATCACAGGTATCTGAAGCTTTCTTT.

This clonotype was detected a few times. CDR3 DNA: TGTGCCAGCAGGTGGACTAGCGGGACTGAGCAGTTCTTC. It is translated as CASRWTSGTEQFF. V and J are TRBV12-3 or TRBV12-4 and TRBJ2-1; 12 bases line up with TRBD2. Losses at the gene ends were 6 bases for V and 9 bases for J; bases not matched to a gene: 3. This CDR3 is 13 amino acids long.

This clonotype was recorded a few times. The V call is TRBV29-1, the J call TRBJ1-2, with 10 bases identical to TRBD1. Per germline, CDR1 SQVTM and CDR2 ANQGSEA. The CDR3 has 13 amino acids. The DNA of the CDR3 is TGCCTCACTGGGACAGGGGATAACTATGGCTACACCTTC. This gives the protein CLTGTGDNYGYTF.

The chain joins TRBV12-3 or TRBV12-4 to TRBJ2-5; 8 bases are a match to TRBD2. The CDR3 extends over 16 amino acids. V was pared by 3 bases and J by 11 bases, with 17 bases of the junction left unmatched. DNA for the CDR3: TGTGCCAGCAGTTTTCTTTCGTGGCTAGCGGGTTGTGAGCAGTACTTC. It translates to CASSFLSWLAGCEQYF.

This chain joins TRBV5-1 and TRBJ2-2; D unresolved. The germline V and J ends were trimmed by 1 base and 4 bases, with 8 bases remaining between them. CDR3 size: 14 residues. Per germline, CDR1 SGHRS and CDR2 YFSETQ. This CDR3 reads CASSLYPATGELFF. Here the CDR3 DNA reads TGCGCCAGCAGCTTGTATCCAGCCACCGGGGAGCTGTTTTTT.

This clonotype was picked up many times. This chain uses TRBV10-3 with TRBJ1-1; 8 nucleotides match TRBD1. Germline V lookup: CDR1 ENHRY, CDR2 SYGVKD. Unmatched junction bases numbered 3, after V lost 6 bases and J lost 0 bases. This CDR3 contains 14 residues. CDR3 protein: CAIRRQGLNTEAFF. The CDR3 DNA reads TGTGCCATCAGGAGACAGGGGCTGAACACTGAAGCTTTCTTT.

This clonotype was recorded a few times. The rearrangement joins TRBV28 to TRBJ2-7; D not resolved. Looked up from germline, CDR1 is MDHEN and CDR2 is SYDVKM. The CDR3 runs to 14 residues. V lost 3 bases and J lost 3, with 12 bases in between. The CDR3 protein is CASSLSGIFYEQYF. CDR3 bases: TGTGCCAGCAGTTTGAGTGGGATTTTCTACGAGCAGTACTTC.

The chain carries TRBV20-1 and TRBJ1-1; D not certain. The germline CDR1 and CDR2 sequences are DFQATT and SNEGSKA (reference sequence). The V end lost 0 bases, the J end lost 4 bases, and 18 bases lay between the germline ends. There are 16 residues in the CDR3. The CDR3, as DNA: TGCAGTGCTAGAGATTTCGGAAGGGAACGAGGCACTGAAGCTTTCTTT. Its protein product is CSARDFGRERGTEAFF.

The gene calls are TRBV24-1 and TRBJ2-1, with D hard to call. The CDR3 runs 15 residues. Trimming took 3 bases from V and 5 from J, leaving 13 bases between them. Germline-derived CDR1 and CDR2 are KGHDR and SFDVKD. CDR3 bases: TGTGCCACCAGTGATAGGGCAGGTGAACACAATGAGCAGTTCTTC. Its translation is CATSDRAGEHNEQFF.

V and J are TRBV28 and TRBJ2-3, with D possibly being TRBD2 (5 bases). This CDR3 spans 13 amino acids. Trimming stripped 8 bases from V and 2 bases from J, with 11 bases between. Germline loops: CDR1 MDHEN, CDR2 SYDVKM. CDR3 loop: CASVARPTDTQYF. The CDR3 DNA reads TGTGCCAGCGTAGCGCGGCCCACAGATACGCAGTATTTT.

The V and J genes are TRBV4-1 and TRBJ2-7, with TRBD1 identical over 7 bases. Germline assignment: CDR1 MGHRA and CDR2 YSYEKL. CDR3 length: 14 residues. After removal of 4 bases from V and 3 bases from J, the junction contained 6 bases not matched to a gene. The CDR3 here is CASSPTGTHYEQYF. The CDR3 nucleotides are TGCGCCAGCAGCCCGACAGGGACACACTACGAGCAGTACTTC.

The chain combines TRBV2 with TRBJ1-1, with a possible D match to TRBD1 (5 bases). CDR1 is SNHLY, CDR2 FYNNEI, per germline. V lost 11 bases and J lost 5, with 18 bases in between. The CDR3 covers 13 residues. The CDR3 loop reads CAGQGRRGTEAFF. The CDR3 DNA sequence: TGTGCCGGCCAGGGTAGGCGTGGGACTGAAGCTTTCTTT.

This chain links TRBV28 with TRBJ1-2; 7 bases fit TRBD1. Trimming cost V 7 bases and J 10 bases; bases outside gene matches: 12. Germline V gives CDR1 MDHEN, CDR2 SYDVKM. This CDR3 is 13 amino acids long. Written as DNA, the CDR3 is TGTGCCAGCACCACGCCCGGCAGGGGGGACTACACCTTC. Amino acids: CASTTPGRGDYTF.

The chain has TRBV21-1 and TRBJ1-5; the table's D call, TRBD1, was not checked against the DNA. TRBV21-1 is reported as a pseudogene. The CDR3 runs 20 residues. The CDR3 region has the DNA TGTGCCAGCAGCAAAGTGGTTCGCGGGACAGGGGGGTATAGCAATCAGCCCCAGCATTTT. This translates into CASSKVVRGTGGYSNQPQHF.

This sequence joins TRBV27 and TRBJ2-1; 9 positions match TRBD2. TRBJ2-7 explains the end of the DNA better; the J call may be wrong. The V gene's germline CDR1 is MNHEY and CDR2 SMNVEV (reference sequence). The CDR3 consists of 16 residues. The CDR3 DNA reads TGTGCCAGCAGTAGACTTAGCGGGGGCTCCTACAATGAGCAGTACTTC. The encoded protein is CASSRLSGGSYNEQYF.

This clonotype was detected ten times or more. Relative to the germline gene, one junction end is altered; a read error may explain this. This rearrangement joins TRBV2 to TRBJ1-2; no clear D gene. The length of the CDR3 is 12 residues. Germline values: CDR1 SNHLY, CDR2 FYNNEI. CDR3 DNA sequence: TGCGCCAGCAGCGAGAGGGACTATGGCTACACCTTC. Its protein product is CASSERDYGYTF.

V gene TRBV20-1 combines with J gene TRBJ2-5; D is undetermined. CDR1 DFQATT and CDR2 SNEGSKA come from the germline V gene (reference sequence). The V end lost 6 bases, the J end lost 1 base, and 21 bases lay between the germline ends. The CDR3 runs 16 residues. The CDR3 sequence is CSAGPSLVLGQETQYF. The CDR3 bases are TGCAGTGCCGGACCTAGTCTCGTCTTGGGCCAAGAGACCCAGTACTTC.

The V call is TRBV20-1, the J call TRBJ2-7; no firm D call. Per the germline V gene, CDR1 is DFQATT and CDR2 is SNEGSKA (reference sequence). This CDR3 is built from 14 residues. The V gene lost 0 bases and the J gene lost 5 bases, with 14 bases spanning the gap. CDR3 DNA sequence: TGCAGTGCTAGAGATCTAGGCAGGATCAACGAGCAGTACTTC. As protein: CSARDLGRINEQYF.

The chain has TRBV28 and TRBJ2-5; TRBD2 matches at 14 bases. Trimming at V came to 5 bases and at J to 11 bases, leaving 10 bases not matched to a gene. From germline, CDR1 is MDHEN and CDR2 SYDVKM. The CDR3 runs to 15 residues. The CDR3 DNA sequence: TGTGCCAGCAGTGGGACTAGCGGGAGTAGGAATGAGCAGTACTTC. The encoded protein is CASSGTSGSRNEQYF.